The 14 T cell receptor beta chains presented below share a single source sample, sequenced in a study of shared clonotypes between healthy human individuals. CD8 cells regarded as naive lacked CD45RO, were positively chosen for CCR7, and omitted terminally differentiated effector memory CD45RA+ cells. Sequenced by immunoSEQ multiplex PCR; TCRdb stores in-frame clones only, minus some. Found here are about 820,000 clones, over 90% of them singletons; the top ten hold approximately 25%. Sequenced: naive CD8+ T cells sorted from blood. The receptors were gathered from a man aged 25 to 45 in good health.

Written as DNA, the CDR3 is TGTGCCAGCAGCTTAGAGACAGGGGGCACCGGGGAGCTGTTTTTT. Its translation is CASSLETGGTGELFF. The chain is built from TRBV7-9 and TRBJ2-2; 9 bases map to TRBD1. Germline CDR1 reads SEHNR; CDR2 reads FQNEAQ (reference sequence). The CDR3 extends over 15 amino acids. V trimming: 1 base; J trimming: 4 bases; junction bases outside the gene matches: 1. Based on the CDR3 plus reference TRBV7-9 and TRBJ2-2, the full variable domain is DTGVSQNPRHKITKRGQNVTFRCDPISEHNRLYWYRQTLGQGPEFLTYFQNEAQLEKSRLLSDRFSAERPKGSFSTLEIQRTEQGDSAMYLCASSLETGGTGELFFGEGSRLTVL.

V usage is TRBV7-9 and J usage is TRBJ2-7, with D possibly matching TRBD1 (7 bases). The germline V and J ends were trimmed by 4 bases and 4 bases, with 17 bases remaining between them. This CDR3 region has 15 residues. From germline, CDR1 is SEHNR and CDR2 FQNEAQ (reference sequence). CDR3 bases: TGTGCCAGCAGCTCACCTCAGGGGGGTTATTACGAGCAGTACTTC. It translates to CASSSPQGGYYEQYF.

The rearrangement uses TRBV7-2 and TRBJ2-2, with TRBD2 matching 9 bases. Trimming at V came to 1 base and at J to 5 bases, leaving 5 bases not matched to a gene. Per germline, CDR1 SGHTA and CDR2 FQGNSA. The CDR3 length is 16 residues. CDR3 nucleotides: TGTGCCAGCAGCTTAGTAGCGGGGGTTGGGACCGGGGAGCTGTTTTTT. This codes for CASSLVAGVGTGELFF.

The genes are TRBV27 and TRBJ1-2, with D possibly TRBD1 on 6 matching bases. The CDR3 length is 12 residues. Between the trimmed V and J ends, which lost 5 bases and 8 bases, there was a span of 12 bases. Germline-derived CDR1 and CDR2 are MNHEY and SMNVEV (reference sequence). The CDR3 spells CASSKQGWGYTF. CDR3 bases: TGTGCCAGCAGTAAACAGGGTTGGGGCTACACCTTC.

The chain couples TRBV19 to TRBJ1-5, with TRBD1 as a possible D gene (5 bases). The CDR3 is 15 amino acids. Per the germline V gene, CDR1 is LNHDA and CDR2 is SQIVND (reference sequence). V lost 0 bases, J lost 3 bases, and 9 bases lay in between. For the CDR3, the DNA is TGTGCCAGTAGTATAGATTGGGGGAACAATCAGCCCCAGCATTTT. It specifies CASSIDWGNNQPQHF.

This rearrangement joins TRBV7-9 to TRBJ2-5; D possibly uses TRBD1 or TRBD2 (5 bases each). Germline V lookup: CDR1 SEHNR, CDR2 FQNEAQ (reference sequence). The CDR3 covers 12 residues. V was trimmed by 3 bases and J by 4 bases, leaving 6 bases between them. CDR3 in amino acids: CASSLGTETQYF. The CDR3 nucleotides are TGTGCCAGCAGCTTGGGGACAGAGACCCAGTACTTC.

The gene calls are TRBV30 and TRBJ2-7; no firm D call. The V and J ends lost 7 bases and 2 bases respectively, with 18 bases between them. The CDR3 extends over 14 amino acids. Germline CDR1 GTSNPN, CDR2 SVGIG (reference sequence). CDR3 protein: CASFLGHYPYEQYF. CDR3 nucleotides: TGTGCCTCCTTTTTGGGCCACTACCCCTACGAGCAGTACTTC.

The rearrangement joins TRBV2 to TRBJ2-3; D possibly corresponds to TRBD1 (5 bases). This CDR3 has 16 residues. V was pared by 8 bases and J by 6 bases, with 24 bases between. Per the germline V gene, CDR1 is SNHLY and CDR2 is FYNNEI. The CDR3 region has the DNA TGTGCCAGCTGTCTGGGCAGGGTCCTACCGACGGATACGCAGTATTTT. Protein: CASCLGRVLPTDTQYF.

The chain employs TRBV21-1 and TRBJ1-3. TRBV21-1 is termed a pseudogene. This CDR3 comprises 18 residues. CDR3 coding DNA: TGTGCCAGCAGCAAAAGGAGGGCGACAGGCGGCTCTGGAAACACCATATATTTT. Its translation is CASSKRRATGGSGNTIYF.

This rearrangement joins TRBV5-1 to TRBJ1-1; 7 bases are a match to TRBD1. Per the germline V gene, CDR1 is SGHRS and CDR2 is YFSETQ. This CDR3 has 16 residues. With 2 bases clipped from V and 6 bases from J, the junction kept 13 bases outside the gene matches. The CDR3 is CASSFGTTEGGSEAFF. The DNA for the CDR3 is TGCGCCAGCAGCTTCGGGACAACCGAAGGGGGCTCTGAAGCTTTCTTT.

The chain links TRBV6-5 to TRBJ2-4; D is perhaps TRBD2 (7 bases). Germline values: CDR1 MNHEY, CDR2 SVGAGI. V was clipped by 2 bases and J by 9 bases, with 11 bases between them. This CDR3 is built from 13 residues. The CDR3 nucleotides read TGTGCCAGCAGTTACCAGGGAGGGGGCATTCAGTACTTC. Protein product: CASSYQGGGIQYF.

Here the CDR3 reads CASSSTTGYSSYEQYF. CDR3 sequence (DNA): TGTGCCAGCAGCTCCACTACAGGGTACAGCTCCTACGAGCAGTACTTC. V is TRBV28 and J is TRBJ2-7; D is possibly TRBD1 (6 bases). Germline CDR1 and CDR2: MDHEN and SYDVKM. Trimming took 6 bases from V and 0 from J, leaving 18 bases between them. The CDR3 length is 16 residues.

The genes are TRBV7-3 and TRBJ2-2, with D maybe TRBD2 (5 bases). The ends were cut back, 3 bases at V and 4 bases at J, with 9 bases in the middle. The CDR3 has 14 residues. The V gene's germline CDR1 is SGHTA and CDR2 FQGTGA. CDR3 residues: CASSFNAGTGELFF. The CDR3 bases are TGTGCCAGCAGCTTTAACGCGGGCACCGGGGAGCTGTTTTTT.

For the CDR3, the DNA is TGTGCCAGCAGTTTATCTTTCTTGGGTGGGGATCAGCCCCAGCATTTT. It specifies CASSLSFLGGDQPQHF. The chain combines TRBV27 with TRBJ1-5; D is unclear. Germline V CDR1 and CDR2: MNHEY, SMNVEV (reference sequence). This CDR3 has 16 amino acids. The ends were cut back, 0 bases at V and 5 bases at J, with 14 bases in the middle.